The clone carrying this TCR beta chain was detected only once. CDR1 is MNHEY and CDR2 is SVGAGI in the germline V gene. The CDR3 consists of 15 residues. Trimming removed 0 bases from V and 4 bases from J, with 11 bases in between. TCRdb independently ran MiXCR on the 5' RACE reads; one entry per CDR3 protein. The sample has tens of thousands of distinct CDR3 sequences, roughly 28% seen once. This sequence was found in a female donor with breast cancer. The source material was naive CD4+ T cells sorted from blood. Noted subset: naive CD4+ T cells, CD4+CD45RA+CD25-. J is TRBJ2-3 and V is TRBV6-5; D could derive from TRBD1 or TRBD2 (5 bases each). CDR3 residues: CASSYSGVRPDTQYF. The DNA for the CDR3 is TGTGCCAGCAGTTACTCGGGGGTTCGCCCAGATACGCAGTATTTT.